This TCR beta chain is drawn from a study of blood T cell repertoires in COVID-19. Study-level background: Acute and convalescent COVID-19 samples came from the United States, Italy and Spain. The cDNA or gDNA used as material had been derived from T cells, B-cell-depleted T cells, or PBMCs.

Trimming pared 2 bases from V and 8 bases from J, leaving 12 bases between. CDR1 and CDR2 (germline): MNHNS, SASEGT. The CDR3 extends over 13 amino acids. Original processing methods: Estimates of nucleated cell counts were drawn from the amplification of reference gene primers. Assay: immunoSEQ multiplex PCR; the TCRdb copy retains only in-frame clones and omits some. V, J and clone size were drawn from that table, and D and trimming were deduced from the DNA. The sample lists some 130,000 clones; more than 80% were seen once. This rearrangement joins TRBV6-1 to TRBJ1-2; perhaps TRBD1 as D (6 bases). This clonotype was sampled from a human donor in a cohort sampled during active COVID-19. Sequencing was carried out using peripheral blood. The CDR3 reads CASSEQGQGGYTF. CDR3 in DNA: TGTGCCAGCAGTGAACAGGGCCAGGGGGGCTACACCTTC.